The rows below give T cell receptor beta chains drawn from one sample of a study of OX40 agonist ivuxolimab in advanced cancers. Only in-frame clones appear in the TCRdb table, and some are missing; sequencing was by immunoSEQ multiplex PCR. The sample shows 100,000 to 150,000 clones, around 90% of them seen only once. This specimen was CD4+ or CD8+ T cells sorted from blood, taken in a trial of the OX40 agonist ivuxolimab. The source is an adult with an advanced solid tumor such as melanoma, head and neck, liver or kidney cancer. Both conserved end residues are trimmed from each CDR3.

ASSRELENGYEQY,TRBJ2-7,TRBV5-4
ASSPDRDYEQY,.,TRBV7-3
ASSERQGRLSEAF,TRBJ1-1,TRBV6-4
ASSLVAGKGEQF,TRBJ2-1,TRBV5-1
TSSRSRDSSPGTPLH,TRBJ1-6,TRBV1
ASGFRGSSYNEQF,TRBJ2-1,TRBV12-5
ASSPGTRNQETQY,TRBJ2-5,TRBV27
ASSDLHRQPYEQY,TRBJ2-7,TRBV10-1
ASSPRGGSYEQY,TRBJ2-7,TRBV11-3
ASTLGVRSTGELF,TRBJ2-2,TRBV28
ASSLGTSGTGETQY,TRBJ2-5,TRBV7-3
ASSSTSGSFEQF,TRBJ2-1,TRBV7-9
ASSYTGTGSYEQY,TRBJ2-7,TRBV7-3
ASSPYLAGGPNTGELF,TRBJ2-2,TRBV28
ASSPGLYEQY,TRBJ2-7,TRBV5-1
ASSTTGFGQPQH,TRBJ1-5,TRBV7-2
ASSLRGLAGGPTYEQY,TRBJ2-7,TRBV11-2
ASCGNGNQPQH,TRBJ1-5,TRBV19
ASSRQGSEQF,TRBJ2-1,TRBV7-2
ASSTAGGNTGELF,TRBJ2-2,TRBV28
ASSPQGPNEKLF,TRBJ1-4,TRBV13
ATSRAGQGGETQY,TRBJ2-5,TRBV15
ASTSPNQGEETQY,TRBJ2-5,TRBV6-1
ASSRGQFYNEQF,TRBJ2-1,TRBV5-1
AIRSGPATDTQY,TRBJ2-3,TRBV10-3
ASSLSGTDNYGYT,TRBJ1-2,TRBV5-6
ASSLRASNTEAF,TRBJ1-1,TRBV4-2
ASSSVAGDSNQPQH,TRBJ1-5,TRBV18
ASSFGREGAEAF,TRBJ1-1,TRBV5-1
SGVPYNEQF,TRBJ2-1,TRBV20-1
ASSPRASSGANVLT,TRBJ2-6,TRBV5-4
ASTPWSGLEQY,TRBJ2-7,TRBV5-1
SASPSYEQY,.,TRBV20-1
ASSWTVSGANVLT,TRBJ2-6,TRBV6-5
ASSYGQMYQETQY,TRBJ2-5,TRBV6-5
ASSPELWKEQY,TRBJ2-5,TRBV2
ASSLNTDTQY,TRBJ2-3,TRBV5-4
ASSYGTGNTGELF,TRBJ2-2,TRBV6-5
ASSLGQINQPQH,TRBJ1-5,TRBV7-8
ASSPFELYYEQY,TRBJ2-7,TRBV7-9
ASSLGAGQNTIY,TRBJ1-3,TRBV5-1
ASSQGASGFTYEQY,.,TRBV4-1
ASSKGQGAYEQY,TRBJ2-7,TRBV4-2
ASSPPGGRETQY,TRBJ2-5,TRBV18
ASSLKPAPNQPQH,TRBJ1-5,TRBV28
ASSLDGGSDTQY,TRBJ2-3,TRBV11-3
ASSLWGSYEQY,TRBJ2-7,TRBV16
ASSQERVVGQPQH,TRBJ1-5,TRBV4-1
ASTPYSGRAATDTQY,TRBJ2-3,TRBV19
ASSFPAGSADTQY,TRBJ2-3,TRBV28
ASRRNIAGARTGELF,TRBJ2-2,TRBV7-2
ASSPQRDENNEQF,TRBJ2-1,TRBV18
ASSEASTWRGYEQY,TRBJ2-7,TRBV6-1
ASSRGTGLIGETQY,TRBJ2-5,TRBV7-3
ASSRGGLHEQF,TRBJ2-1,TRBV5-1
ASSYGSGSYNEQF,TRBJ2-1,TRBV7-2
ATSRDRDAGELF,TRBJ2-2,TRBV15
ASSVTGYDGYT,TRBJ1-2,TRBV2